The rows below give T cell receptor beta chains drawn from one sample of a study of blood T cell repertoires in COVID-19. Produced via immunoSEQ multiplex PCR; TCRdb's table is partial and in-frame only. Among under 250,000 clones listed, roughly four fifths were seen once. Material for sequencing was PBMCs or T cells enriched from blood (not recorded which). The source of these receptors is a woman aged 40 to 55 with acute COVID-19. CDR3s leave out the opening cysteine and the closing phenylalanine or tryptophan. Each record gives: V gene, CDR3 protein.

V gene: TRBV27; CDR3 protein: ASSLAGYYQPQH
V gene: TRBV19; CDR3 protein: ASSIDRWGYNEQF
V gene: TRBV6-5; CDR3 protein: ASSYFTSGSNNEQF
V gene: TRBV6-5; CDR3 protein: ASRTGKATGELF
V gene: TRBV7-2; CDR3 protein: ASSQTGIGSSYEQY
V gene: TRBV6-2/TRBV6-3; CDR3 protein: ASSYPDRINYGYT
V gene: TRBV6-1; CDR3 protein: ASSEGTRGSGNTIY
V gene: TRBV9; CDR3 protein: ASSVISGGAQETQY
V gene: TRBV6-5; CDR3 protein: ASSRQGSPSPLH
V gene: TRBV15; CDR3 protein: ATSTRTSSSNEQF
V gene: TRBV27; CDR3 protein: ASSLLGGGPTDTQY
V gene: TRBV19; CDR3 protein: ASSKSNSNQPQH
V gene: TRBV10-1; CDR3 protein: ASSDPQGGTYEQY
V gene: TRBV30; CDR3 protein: AWMQGGHHNYGYT
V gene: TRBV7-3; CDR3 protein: ASSLMVGLGGSTDTQY
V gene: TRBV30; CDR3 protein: AWSVTGTYSGNTIY
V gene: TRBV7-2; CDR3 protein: ASSPGQGGAF
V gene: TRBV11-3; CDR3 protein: ASSLARSSYNEQF
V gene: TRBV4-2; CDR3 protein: ASSPRAGGEMNTEAF
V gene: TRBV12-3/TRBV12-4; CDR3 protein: ASSRDGTGGLF
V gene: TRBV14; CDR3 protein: ASKRDGETQY
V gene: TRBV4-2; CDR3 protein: ASSQAGTGVMNTIY
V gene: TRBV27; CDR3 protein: ASRGQNTGELF
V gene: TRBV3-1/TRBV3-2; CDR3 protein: ASSQLSSGANVLT
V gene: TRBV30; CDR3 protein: AWSGRGTGNTIY
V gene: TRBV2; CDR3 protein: ASTNNEKLF
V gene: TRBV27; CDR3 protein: ASKRGTGVKEKLF